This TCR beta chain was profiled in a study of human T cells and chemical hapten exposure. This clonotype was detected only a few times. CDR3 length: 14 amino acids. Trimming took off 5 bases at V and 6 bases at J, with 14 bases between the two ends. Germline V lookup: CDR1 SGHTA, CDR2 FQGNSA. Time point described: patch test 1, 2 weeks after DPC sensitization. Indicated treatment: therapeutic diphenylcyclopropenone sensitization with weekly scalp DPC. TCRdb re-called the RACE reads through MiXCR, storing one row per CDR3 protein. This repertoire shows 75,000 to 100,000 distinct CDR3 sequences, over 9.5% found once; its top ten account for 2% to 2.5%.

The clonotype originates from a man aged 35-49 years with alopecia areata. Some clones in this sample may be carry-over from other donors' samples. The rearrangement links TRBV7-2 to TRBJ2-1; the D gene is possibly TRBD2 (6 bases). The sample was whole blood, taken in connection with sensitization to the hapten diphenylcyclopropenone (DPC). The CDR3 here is CASSRTRGSNEQFF. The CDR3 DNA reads TGTGCCAGCAGCCGTACACGGGGGAGCAATGAGCAGTTCTTC.